One and the same sample provided the 27 T cell receptor beta chains below, sequenced in a study of T-cell reconstitution after alpha-beta-depleted transplantation in children. Construction of the TCRbeta library involved unique molecular identifiers. Each CDR3 protein gets one entry after TCRdb re-called the PCR reads with MiXCR. The table lists 600,000 to 800,000 distinct CDR3 sequences, about 12% of them singletons. This specimen was PBMCs, taken before TCRalphabeta/CD19-depleted stem cell transplant. Every receptor here comes from a girl aged 2 to 10 with congenital amegakaryocytic thrombocytopenia, due to receive a stem cell transplant.

This chain links TRBV10-2 with TRBJ2-1; possible D gene TRBD2, 6 bases. V lost 7 bases and J lost 2, with 12 bases in between. This CDR3 comprises 14 residues. Germline CDR1 is WSHSY and CDR2 is SAAADI. CDR3 bases: TGCGCCAGCATGGACTACTCCACCTACAATGAGCAGTTCTTC. This codes for CASMDYSTYNEQFF.

Ten or more counts support this clonotype. The gene calls are TRBV5-1 and TRBJ2-3, with TRBD2 identical over 10 bases. V lost 4 bases, J lost 5 bases, and 7 bases stayed unmatched. The CDR3 contains 15 residues. Germline V lookup: CDR1 SGHRS, CDR2 YFSETQ. The CDR3 nucleotides read TGCGCCAGCAGCCTTGGACTAGCGGACTTAGATACGCAGTATTTT. This codes for CASSLGLADLDTQYF.

This clonotype has at least ten counts. This chain connects TRBV28 to TRBJ1-1; the D gene is possibly TRBD1 (5 bases). CDR1 is MDHEN, CDR2 SYDVKM, per germline. CDR3 length: 15 residues. Between the trimmed V and J ends, which lost 1 base and 8 bases, there was a span of 17 bases. CDR3 coding DNA: TGTGCCAGCAGTTTATTCCATATGGGGCCACCCGAAGCTTTCTTT. The encoded protein is CASSLFHMGPPEAFF.

In its sample, this clonotype was seen many times. V and J are TRBV12-3 or TRBV12-4 and TRBJ2-1; D is unresolved. The germline V and J ends were trimmed by 7 bases and 4 bases, with 8 bases remaining between them. The CDR3 loop spans 12 amino acids. CDR3 sequence (DNA): TGTGCCAGCACAAGCAGTTACAATGAGCAGTTCTTC. It specifies CASTSSYNEQFF.

Many counts were recorded for this clonotype. This rearrangement joins TRBV6-1 to TRBJ1-5; the match to TRBD1 covers 8 bases. Germline V lookup: CDR1 MNHNS, CDR2 SASEGT. The V segment lost 8 bases and the J segment 4 bases; nucleotides outside the gene matches: 10. This CDR3 comprises 15 residues. CDR3: CASGKTGGQNQPQHF. As DNA, the CDR3 is TGTGCCAGCGGTAAAACAGGGGGGCAGAATCAGCCCCAGCATTTT.

With regard to this clonotype: A much larger clone sits a single nucleotide away, making a read error possible. V usage is TRBV2 and J usage is TRBJ2-7, with D tentatively TRBD1 or TRBD2 (5 bases each). Deletions cut 5 bases from V and 2 bases from J, with 10 bases between. The CDR3 runs to 13 residues. Germline CDR1 SNHLY, CDR2 FYNNEI. The CDR3 is CASSPGPPYEQYF. The CDR3 DNA reads as TGTGCCAGCAGTCCGGGACCCCCCTACGAGCAGTACTTC.

This clonotype has only a few counts. The V call is TRBV20-1, the J call TRBJ2-7, with 12 bases that match TRBD2. CDR1 and CDR2 (germline): DFQATT, SNEGSKA (reference sequence). V lost 6 bases to trimming and J lost 3 bases; unmatched junction nucleotides: 6. The CDR3 is 14 amino acids. The CDR3 reads CSAETSGSFYEQYF. The DNA of the CDR3 is TGCAGTGCAGAGACTAGCGGGAGTTTCTACGAGCAGTACTTC.

This clonotype was detected many times. The V call is TRBV9, the J call TRBJ1-2, with D perhaps TRBD1 (5 bases). Germline CDR1 reads SGDLS; CDR2 reads YYNGEE. The CDR3 is 16 amino acids. Trimming removed 1 base at V and 1 base at J, with 14 bases between. The chain's CDR3 is CASSVNEGRVNYGYTF. The CDR3 region has the DNA TGTGCCAGCAGCGTAAATGAGGGGCGGGTTAACTATGGCTACACCTTC.

This clonotype was detected many times. The rearrangement uses TRBV7-9 and TRBJ2-1; 10 bases align to TRBD2. The CDR3 has 17 amino acids. V was pared by 5 bases and J by 9 bases, with 16 bases of the junction left unmatched. Looked up from germline, CDR1 is SEHNR and CDR2 is FQNEAQ (reference sequence). The DNA for the CDR3 is TGTGCCAGCAGCCCACCTAGAGCTAGCGGGAGTAGTGGTGAGCAGTTCTTC. Translation gives CASSPPRASGSSGEQFF. The full variable domain, its missing parts supplied by reference TRBV7-9 and TRBJ2-1, is DTGVSQNPRHKITKRGQNVTFRCDPISEHNRLYWYRQTLGQGPEFLTYFQNEAQLEKSRLLSDRFSAERPKGSFSTLEIQRTEQGDSAMYLCASSPPRASGSSGEQFFGPGTRLTVL.

This clonotype was counted many times. The chain couples TRBV29-1 to TRBJ1-2; D possibly corresponds to TRBD1 (5 bases). CDR1 and CDR2 (germline): SQVTM, ANQGSEA. Deletions cut 6 bases from V and 10 bases from J, with 15 bases between. This CDR3 spans 11 amino acids. The CDR3 DNA is TGCAGCGTGAACTTAGACAGTTCCTACACCTTC. It is translated as CSVNLDSSYTF.

Many counts were recorded for this clonotype. The V gene is TRBV7-3, the J gene TRBJ2-1, with TRBD2 matching over 8 bases. This CDR3 has 14 amino acids. CDR1 and CDR2 from the germline V gene are SGHTA and FQGTGA. V was clipped by 5 bases and J by 0 bases; unmatched bases: 0. The DNA for the CDR3 is TGTGCCAGCAGCGCGGGAGGCTCCTACAATGAGCAGTTCTTC. Translation: CASSAGGSYNEQFF.

The chain employs TRBV28 and TRBJ2-7; D is unclear. Germline V gene lookup returns CDR1 MDHEN and CDR2 SYDVKM. The CDR3 is 14 residues long. V lost 5 bases and J 5 bases, leaving 16 bases between the germline ends. The DNA for the CDR3 is TGTGCCAGCAGTATCCTTCCTAAGCCCCACGAGCAGTACTTC. Translated: CASSILPKPHEQYF.

The chain links TRBV30 to TRBJ1-3; D gene uncertain. Trimming removed 8 bases at V and 0 bases at J, with 17 bases between. From germline, CDR1 is GTSNPN and CDR2 SVGIG (reference sequence). The CDR3 has 15 amino acids. This CDR3 reads CAGGVRASSGNTIYF. CDR3 sequence (DNA): TGTGCCGGAGGAGTAAGAGCGAGCTCTGGAAACACCATATATTTT.

This clonotype was found many times. The J gene is TRBJ2-3, the V gene TRBV12-3 or TRBV12-4; TRBD2 aligns across 8 bases. This CDR3 contains 14 residues. The V and J ends lost 5 bases and 2 bases, in that order; junction bases with no gene match: 3. The CDR3 DNA is TGTGCCAGCAGTCAGGGACTAGTCACAGATACGCAGTATTTT. It yields the protein CASSQGLVTDTQYF.

The V gene is TRBV20-1, the J gene TRBJ2-7; the match to TRBD2 covers 7 bases. The CDR3 runs 16 residues. The V gene end was trimmed by 5 bases and the J gene end by 0 bases; junction bases not matched to a gene: 13. Germline V gene lookup returns CDR1 DFQATT and CDR2 SNEGSKA (reference sequence). In DNA form, the CDR3 reads TGCAGTGCTCCCAAAGCTTATAGCGGGTTCTCCTACGAGCAGTACTTC. Translation: CSAPKAYSGFSYEQYF.

This clonotype is a singleton in its sample. This clone may be a read error of a much larger clone one base away. The gene calls are TRBV12-3 or TRBV12-4 and TRBJ2-6; D is perhaps TRBD1 (5 bases). There are 15 residues in the CDR3. DNA of the CDR3: TGTGCCAGCGGTTTGTCAGGGTCTGGGGCCAACGTCCTGACTTTC. It encodes CASGLSGSGANVLTF.

This clonotype was counted many times. A read error may account for a junction end that differs from germline. V usage is TRBV5-5 and J usage is TRBJ1-2; possibly TRBD1 for D (6 bases). The length of the CDR3 is 13 residues. The germline gives CDR1 SGHKS, CDR2 YYEKEE (reference sequence). CDR3 in amino acids: CASSLEGGHMVAF. The CDR3 nucleotides read TGTGCCAGCAGCTTGGAGGGGGGCCACATGGTGGCCTTC.

This clonotype was detected only a few times. This may be a read error: a much more frequent sequence differs by one nucleotide. CDR3 DNA sequence: TGTGCCAGCAGTTACGGGACCACTGAAGCTTTCTTT. Its protein product is CASSYGTTEAFF. The gene calls are TRBV6-5 and TRBJ1-1; a possible D gene is TRBD1 (5 bases). Germline V gives CDR1 MNHEY, CDR2 SVGAGI. The CDR3 is 12 amino acids. Deletions cut 2 bases from V and 4 bases from J, with 5 bases between.

This clonotype was counted only a few times. The V call is TRBV7-9, the J call TRBJ2-1; D tentatively fits TRBD1 or TRBD2 (5 bases each). CDR1 and CDR2 from the germline V gene are SEHNR and FQNEAQ (reference sequence). Trimming removed 4 bases at V and 5 bases at J, with 18 bases between. This CDR3 is 16 amino acids long. CDR3 sequence reads: CASSSHVGTRHNEQFF. The CDR3 bases are TGTGCCAGCAGCTCCCACGTCGGGACGAGACACAATGAGCAGTTCTTC. The variable domain in full, completed from reference TRBV7-9 and TRBJ2-1, reads DTGVSQNPRHKITKRGQNVTFRCDPISEHNRLYWYRQTLGQGPEFLTYFQNEAQLEKSRLLSDRFSAERPKGSFSTLEIQRTEQGDSAMYLCASSSHVGTRHNEQFFGPGTRLTVL.

The gene calls are TRBV29-1 and TRBJ2-3; 7 positions agree with TRBD1. CDR1 and CDR2 from the germline V gene are SQVTM and ANQGSEA. V was clipped by 6 bases and J by 6 bases; unmatched bases: 6. The CDR3 length is 12 residues. CDR3 in amino acids: CSVLRGPDTQYF. The CDR3 DNA sequence: TGCAGCGTGCTTAGGGGGCCGGATACGCAGTATTTT.

Notes on this clonotype: Since no conserved phenylalanine or tryptophan closes the CDR3, a read error is the likely cause. This chain connects TRBV27 to TRBJ2-7; TRBD1 matches 8 bases. The CDR3 is 15 amino acids. V was clipped by 4 bases and J by 3 bases; unmatched bases: 8. Germline loops: CDR1 MNHEY, CDR2 SMNVEV (reference sequence). The CDR3 region is CASSSQNDRGYEQYC. The CDR3 DNA follows: TGTGCCAGCAGTTCCCAAAATGACAGGGGCTACGAGCAGTACTGC.

The chain has TRBV4-1 and TRBJ2-4; D remains unclear. The CDR3 sequence is 18 residues long. The V end was cut by 0 bases, the J end by 0 bases, with 15 bases between. Germline V gene data show CDR1 as MGHRA and CDR2 as YSYEKL. The CDR3 reads CASSQDRFAALAKNIQYF. CDR3 nucleotides: TGCGCCAGCAGCCAAGATCGATTCGCGGCGTTAGCCAAAAACATTCAGTACTTC.

This clonotype was seen more than once but under ten times. The CDR3 bases are TGCAGCGTTGCTTTCGTAGCGGGAGGGCCTGGCAATGAGCAGTTCTTC. Translation: CSVAFVAGGPGNEQFF. The chain joins TRBV29-1 to TRBJ2-1, with TRBD2 matching 11 bases. The CDR3 length is 16 residues. Looked up from germline, CDR1 is SQVTM and CDR2 is ANQGSEA. The V and J ends lost 4 bases and 6 bases, in that order; junction bases with no gene match: 11.

This chain connects TRBV20-1 to TRBJ2-4; TRBD1 matches 9 bases. Per germline, CDR1 DFQATT and CDR2 SNEGSKA (reference sequence). This CDR3 has 15 residues. The junction had 9 bases not matched to a gene; V was cut back by 2 bases and J by 7 bases. The CDR3 coding sequence is TGCAGTGCTAGATCCCCGGGACAGGGATCGAACATTCAGTACTTC. It specifies CSARSPGQGSNIQYF.

This clonotype was counted between two and nine times. The chain is built from TRBV4-1 and TRBJ2-1; D gene uncertain. In germline, CDR1 is MGHRA, CDR2 YSYEKL. CDR3 length equals 15 residues. V lost 0 bases to trimming and J lost 0 bases, with 6 bases between them. CDR3: CASSQERTSYNEQFF. The CDR3, as DNA: TGCGCCAGCAGCCAAGAGCGGACCTCCTACAATGAGCAGTTCTTC.

This clonotype was picked up many times. V is TRBV12-3 or TRBV12-4 and J is TRBJ1-1, with unresolved D. The CDR3 loop spans 13 amino acids. V was shortened by 1 base and J by 3 bases, with 6 bases between the two germline ends. CDR3 sequence: CASSLEFHTEAFF. DNA for the CDR3: TGTGCCAGCAGTTTAGAGTTCCACACTGAAGCTTTCTTT.

This clonotype has ten or more counts. The chain combines TRBV20-1 with TRBJ2-7; D is possibly TRBD2 (6 bases). Germline CDR1 reads DFQATT; CDR2 reads SNEGSKA (reference sequence). The CDR3 has 15 residues. Trimming took 2 bases from V and 4 from J, leaving 18 bases between them. The CDR3 DNA reads as TGCAGTGCTAGACCGCCTCTCGGGAGCCAGTACGAGCAGTACTTC. This codes for CSARPPLGSQYEQYF.